The 10 T cell receptor beta chains reported below all come from one sample, sequenced in a study of T cell repertoires in cytomegalovirus infection. Using its own MiXCR run on the reads, TCRdb lists one record per CDR3 protein. Of 800,000 to 950,000 distinct CDR3 sequences listed, about 30% are singletons. These receptors' targets are unknown. The input for sequencing was cultured CD8+ T cells from PBMCs, taken from culture after CMV antigen stimulation. The origin of the receptors is a human donor in good health (CMV status not recorded). Some clones in this sample may be carry-over from other donors' samples.

Regarding this clonotype: The CDR3 does not close with the conserved phenylalanine or tryptophan, likely indicating a read error. V is TRBV19 and J is TRBJ1-1; D remains ambiguous. V was pared by 6 bases and J by 4 bases, with 12 bases between. Germline V CDR1 and CDR2: LNHDA, SQIVND (reference sequence). This CDR3 is 13 amino acids long. CDR3 nucleotide sequence: TGTGCCAGTAGCCCCGGGCCGGTCACTGAAGCTTTCATT. It encodes CASSPGPVTEAFI.

V is TRBV15 and J is TRBJ2-7; D remains ambiguous. Germline-derived CDR1 and CDR2 are LNHNV and YYDKDF (reference sequence). The CDR3 contains 15 residues. V was shortened by 1 base and J by 2 bases, with 12 bases between the two germline ends. In DNA, the CDR3 is TGTGCCACCAGCAGAGTTGGTGATCTGACCTACGAGCAGTACTTC. Protein product: CATSRVGDLTYEQYF.

In the case of this clonotype: Since a much larger clone is just one base distant, this may be a read error. The chain is built from TRBV6-8 and TRBJ2-2; D possibly corresponds to TRBD2 (5 bases). Germline CDR1 reads MNHGY; CDR2 reads SAAAGT. This CDR3 region has 12 residues. CDR3 sequence: CASSYRAGELSF. The CDR3 DNA sequence: TGTGCCAGCAGTTACAGGGCCGGGGAGCTGTCTTTT.

This rearrangement joins TRBV7-9 to TRBJ2-7, with TRBD2 matching 7 bases. CDR1 SEHNR and CDR2 FQNEAQ come from the germline V gene (reference sequence). The V gene end was trimmed by 1 base and the J gene end by 5 bases; junction bases not matched to a gene: 5. CDR3 size: 14 residues. The CDR3 spells CASSLVRGGHEQYF. DNA of the CDR3: TGTGCCAGCAGCTTAGTGAGGGGAGGGCACGAGCAGTACTTC. Together with reference TRBV7-9 and TRBJ2-7, the CDR3 gives the full variable domain: DTGVSQNPRHKITKRGQNVTFRCDPISEHNRLYWYRQTLGQGPEFLTYFQNEAQLEKSRLLSDRFSAERPKGSFSTLEIQRTEQGDSAMYLCASSLVRGGHEQYFGPGTRLTVT.

V and J are TRBV7-8 and TRBJ2-3, with D hard to call. Germline V gene sequence: CDR1 SGHVS, CDR2 FQNEAQ. The CDR3 contains 14 residues. Trimming pared 9 bases from V and 15 bases from J, leaving 28 bases between. Written as DNA, the CDR3 is TGTGCCAGTCGCGGATACCCCGACCGCACAAGGTTCTATTTT. It translates to CASRGYPDRTRFYF.

The chain has TRBV5-1 and TRBJ2-2; 7 nucleotides match TRBD1. Germline V gene data show CDR1 as SGHRS and CDR2 as YFSETQ. The CDR3 has 18 amino acids. J gave up 7 bases and V 3 bases, and 18 bases lay outside the gene matches. CDR3 amino acids: CASSSMWELQGIGGELFF. In nucleotides, the CDR3 is TGCGCCAGCAGCTCAATGTGGGAGCTACAGGGGATCGGCGGGGAGCTGTTTTTT. Full variable domain (rest looked up from reference TRBV5-1 and TRBJ2-2): KAGVTQTPRYLIKTRGQQVTLSCSPISGHRSVSWYQQTPGQGLQFLFEYFSETQRNKGNFPGRFSGRQFSNSRSEMNVSTLELGDSALYLCASSSMWELQGIGGELFFGEGSRLTVL.

This clonotype turned up a few times. V usage is TRBV6-1 and J usage is TRBJ2-1, with TRBD1 identical over 9 bases. Germline CDR1 and CDR2: MNHNS and SASEGT. The CDR3 runs 16 residues. The V and J ends lost 6 bases and 2 bases, in that order; junction bases with no gene match: 8. This chain's CDR3 is CASRPGTGSPYNEQFF. The CDR3 nucleotides read TGTGCCAGCAGGCCAGGGACAGGGTCCCCCTACAATGAGCAGTTCTTC.

The chain has TRBV6-1 and TRBJ2-7, with TRBD1 matching over 9 bases. CDR3 length: 16 amino acids. Trimming took 2 bases from V and 5 from J; bases not matched to a gene: 10. Germline assignment: CDR1 MNHNS and CDR2 SASEGT. The CDR3 loop is CASSEMGWTGDDEQYV. CDR3 nucleotides: TGTGCCAGCAGTGAAATGGGTTGGACAGGGGATGACGAGCAGTACGTC.

Of note for this clonotype: One base away lies a much larger clone, so this may be a sequencing read error. The chain carries TRBV7-6 and TRBJ1-2; D unresolved. CDR1 and CDR2 (germline): SGHVS, FNYEAQ. Deletions cut 2 bases from V and 1 base from J, with 11 bases between. The CDR3 length is 15 residues. In DNA form, the CDR3 reads TGTGCCAGCAGCTTATTCACGAAACATAACTATGGCTACACCTTC. Residues: CASSLFTKHNYGYTF.

The V and J genes are TRBV2 and TRBJ2-4, with 12 bases that match TRBD2. Germline CDR1 SNHLY, CDR2 FYNNEI. The V gene end was trimmed by 6 bases and the J gene end by 2 bases; junction bases not matched to a gene: 8. This CDR3 comprises 17 residues. DNA for the CDR3: TGTGCCAGCAGCGTTCCGACTAGCGGGGGCCCCAAAAACATTCAGTACTTC. The encoded protein is CASSVPTSGGPKNIQYF.